The sequence of this TCR beta chain was determined in a study of T cells after yellow fever vaccination. In its sample, this clonotype was seen a few times. TCRdb re-derived calls from the 5' RACE reads in MiXCR, one entry per CDR3 protein. Among some 500,000 distinct CDR3 sequences listed, roughly 13% were seen once. Germline CDR1 reads SEHNR; CDR2 reads FQNEAQ (reference sequence). V lost 3 bases and J 0 bases, leaving 11 bases between the germline ends. This CDR3 has 15 residues. The material was PBMCs, obtained on the day of the yellow fever booster vaccination. The chain is built from TRBV7-9 and TRBJ1-1; D gene uncertain. This receptor was taken from a man aged 25-40 years who received the YFV17D yellow fever vaccine. The CDR3 sequence is CASSLAGGVNTEAFF. CDR3 bases: TGTGCCAGCAGCTTGGCAGGTGGGGTGAACACTGAAGCTTTCTTT.